The 10 T cell receptor beta chains presented below share a single source sample, sequenced in a study of T cell responses to AZD1222 COVID-19 vaccine. Only in-frame clones appear in the TCRdb table, and some are missing; sequencing was by immunoSEQ multiplex PCR. This sample carries about 140,000 clones, roughly 93% of them seen once, and the ten largest clones take about 2%. The source material was peripheral blood, sampled 28 days after the second AZD1222 dose. The receptors were sampled from an adult who received the AZD1222 COVID-19 vaccine.

This clone appeared once. This chain connects TRBV11-2 to TRBJ1-2; D is uncertain. The CDR3 is 12 amino acids. The V gene's germline CDR1 is SGHAT and CDR2 FQNNGV. V was shortened by 2 bases and J by 7 bases, with 8 bases between the two germline ends. DNA for the CDR3: TGTGCCAGCAGCTTAAATTTCGTTGGCTACACCTTC. This encodes CASSLNFVGYTF.

The chain uses TRBV18 and TRBJ1-2; possible D gene TRBD1, 6 bases. The CDR3 has 14 residues. Germline CDR1 KGHSH, CDR2 LQKENI. The V and J ends lost 5 bases and 8 bases respectively, with 18 bases between them. CDR3 region: CASSSRSGARGYTF. The CDR3, as DNA: TGTGCCAGCTCATCTCGTTCGGGGGCGAGGGGCTACACCTTC.

The chain is built from TRBV2 and TRBJ1-5; weak D call: TRBD1 (6 bases). The ends were cut back, 7 bases at V and 4 bases at J, with 20 bases in the middle. Germline V gene sequence: CDR1 SNHLY, CDR2 FYNNEI. The CDR3 is 16 amino acids. DNA for the CDR3: TGTGCCAGCACCAAGCAAGGGGCCAGGGGAAATCAGCCCCAGCATTTT. This gives the protein CASTKQGARGNQPQHF.

The chain combines TRBV2 with TRBJ2-3; TRBD1 is a possible D gene (5 bases). The CDR3 extends over 12 amino acids. The germline V gene has CDR1 SNHLY and CDR2 FYNNEI. The V and J ends lost 8 bases and 1 base respectively, with 7 bases between them. This CDR3 reads CASRRGTDTQYF. In DNA, the CDR3 is TGTGCCAGCCGCAGGGGCACAGATACGCAGTATTTT.

This rearrangement joins TRBV20-1 to TRBJ2-3; D not certain. V gave up 5 bases and J gave up 6 bases, with 9 bases separating them. This CDR3 region has 11 residues. The V gene's germline CDR1 is DFQATT and CDR2 SNEGSKA (reference sequence). The CDR3 here is CSAERQDTQYF. CDR3 bases: TGCAGTGCTGAGCGTCAGGATACGCAGTATTTT.

The genes are TRBV11-2 and TRBJ2-7, with 11 bases identical to TRBD2. The CDR3 sequence is 15 residues long. The V and J ends lost 5 bases and 0 bases, in that order; junction bases with no gene match: 3. Per the germline V gene, CDR1 is SGHAT and CDR2 is FQNNGV. DNA of the CDR3: TGTGCCAGCAGCCCGGGACTAGCGGCCTCCTACGAGCAGTACTTC. Protein product: CASSPGLAASYEQYF.

V and J are TRBV9 and TRBJ1-1; TRBD1 matches 11 bases. This CDR3 has 15 residues. V dropped 3 bases and J dropped 6; count of bases not matched to a gene: 7. Per germline, CDR1 SGDLS and CDR2 YYNGEE. The CDR3 DNA reads TGTGCCAGCAGCGGGGACAGGGGGGTAATCCCTGAAGCTTTCTTT. It yields the protein CASSGDRGVIPEAFF.

The gene calls are TRBV13 and TRBJ2-7; D remains unclear. V was pared by 3 bases and J by 2 bases, with 8 bases between. The CDR3 loop spans 13 amino acids. Germline V lookup: CDR1 PRHDT, CDR2 FYEKMQ (reference sequence). CDR3 in DNA: TGTGCCAGCAGCTTGAGGCAGACCTACGAGCAGTACTTC. This sequence encodes CASSLRQTYEQYF.

The chain links TRBV7-9 to TRBJ1-2, with a tentative D call TRBD1 (5 bases). The V end lost 0 bases, the J end lost 6 bases, and 5 bases lay between the germline ends. The CDR3 has 12 amino acids. Germline lookup yields CDR1 SEHNR and CDR2 FQNEAQ (reference sequence). CDR3 amino acids: CASSLAGDGYTF. For the CDR3, the DNA is TGTGCCAGCAGCTTAGCAGGGGATGGCTACACCTTC.

The chain has TRBV5-6 and TRBJ1-5; TRBD1 aligns across 7 bases. Germline V gene sequence: CDR1 SGHDT, CDR2 YYEEEE. V lost 5 bases to trimming and J lost 4 bases; unmatched junction nucleotides: 3. The CDR3 is made up of 13 amino acids. CDR3 coding DNA: TGTGCCAGCAGTAGGGACAGAAATCAGCCCCAGCATTTT. Translated: CASSRDRNQPQHF.